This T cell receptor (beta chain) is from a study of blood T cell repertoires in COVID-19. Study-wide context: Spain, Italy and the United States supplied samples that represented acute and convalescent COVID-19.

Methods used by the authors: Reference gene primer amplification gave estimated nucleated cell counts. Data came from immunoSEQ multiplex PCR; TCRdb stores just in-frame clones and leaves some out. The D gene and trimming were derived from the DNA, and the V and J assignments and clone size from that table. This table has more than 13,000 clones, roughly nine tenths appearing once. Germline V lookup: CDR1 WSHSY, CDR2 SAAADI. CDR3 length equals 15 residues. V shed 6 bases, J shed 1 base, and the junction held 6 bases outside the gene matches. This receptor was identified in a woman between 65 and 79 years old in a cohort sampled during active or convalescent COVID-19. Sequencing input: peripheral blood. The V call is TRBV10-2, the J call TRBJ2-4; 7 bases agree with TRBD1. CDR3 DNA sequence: TGCGCCAGCAGCACAGGGGCGCTGGCCAAAAACATTCAGTACTTC. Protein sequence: CASSTGALAKNIQYF.